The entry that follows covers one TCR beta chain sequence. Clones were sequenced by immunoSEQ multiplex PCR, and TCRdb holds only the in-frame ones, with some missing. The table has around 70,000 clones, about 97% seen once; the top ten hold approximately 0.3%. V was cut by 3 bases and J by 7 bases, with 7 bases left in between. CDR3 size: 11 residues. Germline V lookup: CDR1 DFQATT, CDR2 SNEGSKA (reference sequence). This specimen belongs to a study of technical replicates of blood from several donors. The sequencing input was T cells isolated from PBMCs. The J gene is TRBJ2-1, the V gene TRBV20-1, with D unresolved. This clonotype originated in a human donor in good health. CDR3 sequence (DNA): TGCAGTGCTAGTGTTATTAATGAGCAGTTCTTC. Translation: CSASVINEQFF.